The text below deals with one T cell receptor beta chain. The antigen remains undetermined. Germline-derived CDR1 and CDR2 are MGHRA and YSYEKL. This CDR3 spans 14 amino acids. This specimen comes from a study of blood T cells in healthy people across ages. With a J-beta primer mix and a sample-barcoded 5' primer, a second PCR ran about 7 to 12 cycles. TCRdb reprocessed the 5' RACE reads via MiXCR and lists one record per CDR3 protein. The repertoire holds about a million distinct CDR3 sequences, with roughly 51% as singletons. The study, taken as a whole, reports: Naive CD4+ cell counts and diversity both ran higher in long-lived than in aged donors.

The V call is TRBV4-1, the J call TRBJ2-5, with 7 nucleotides matching TRBD2. The J call may be faulty, since TRBJ2-7 better matches the DNA end. Sequenced: blood. The sequence derives from a woman aged 55-70 years in good health. CDR3 sequence (DNA): TGCGCCAGCAGCCAAGAGGGGAGGGTAGCCGAGCAGTACTTC. Translated: CASSQEGRVAEQYF.